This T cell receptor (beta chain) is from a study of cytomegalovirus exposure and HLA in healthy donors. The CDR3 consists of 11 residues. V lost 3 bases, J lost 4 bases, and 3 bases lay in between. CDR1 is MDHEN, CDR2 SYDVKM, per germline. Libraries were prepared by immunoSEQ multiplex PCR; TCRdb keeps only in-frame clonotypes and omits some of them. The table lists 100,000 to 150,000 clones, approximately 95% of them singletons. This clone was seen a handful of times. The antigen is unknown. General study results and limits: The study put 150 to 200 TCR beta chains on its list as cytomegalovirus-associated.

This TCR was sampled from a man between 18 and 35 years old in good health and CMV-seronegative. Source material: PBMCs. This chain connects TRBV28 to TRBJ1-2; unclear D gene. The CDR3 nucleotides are TGTGCCAGCAGTTTCCTCTATGGCTACACCTTC. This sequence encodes CASSFLYGYTF.